One sample yielded the 29 T cell receptor beta chains listed below, sequenced in a study of blood T cell repertoires in COVID-19. The protocol was immunoSEQ multiplex PCR, while the TCRdb copy is restricted to in-frame clones and leaves out a portion. The sample consists of 98,000 or so clones, 88% of them appearing once. Material for sequencing was peripheral blood. The receptor set was obtained from a human donor in a cohort sampled during active COVID-19.

The rearrangement joins TRBV27 to TRBJ2-2; 7 positions match TRBD2. This CDR3 has 14 amino acids. Germline V gene lookup returns CDR1 MNHEY and CDR2 SMNVEV (reference sequence). V was clipped by 6 bases and J by 6 bases; unmatched bases: 7. The CDR3 here is CASSLSRGAGELFF. The CDR3 region has the DNA TGTGCCAGCAGCCTTTCTCGGGGGGCCGGGGAGCTGTTTTTT.

About this clone: Other nucleotide sequences from this sample produce the same CDR3. This rearrangement joins TRBV18 to TRBJ1-3; 7 bases fit TRBD1. The CDR3 is made up of 15 amino acids. The trim removed 3 bases at V and 0 bases at J, leaving 2 bases unmatched. The germline V gene has CDR1 KGHSH and CDR2 LQKENI. In DNA, the CDR3 is TGTGCCAGCTCACCCGGGACAGTCTCTGGAAACACCATATATTTT. Its translation is CASSPGTVSGNTIYF.

The chain recombines TRBV5-1 with TRBJ2-5, with TRBD1 as a possible D gene (5 bases). The CDR3 sequence is 15 residues long. Per germline, CDR1 SGHRS and CDR2 YFSETQ. Trimming left V 3 bases short and J 4 bases short, with 16 bases between. CDR3 region: CASSYGAHVGETQYF. The CDR3 DNA reads as TGCGCCAGCAGCTATGGGGCGCACGTGGGAGAGACCCAGTACTTC.

The rearrangement uses TRBV14 and TRBJ2-3; 7 nucleotides match TRBD1. CDR1 and CDR2 from the germline V gene are SGHDN and FVKESK. V lost 4 bases and J lost 4; bases outside the gene matches: 11. There are 16 residues in the CDR3. The CDR3 DNA reads TGTGCCAGCAGCCCGCAGGGACAGCTGTTAGCAGATACGCAGTATTTT. It codes for CASSPQGQLLADTQYF.

The chain joins TRBV6-4 to TRBJ2-1, with 13 nucleotides matching TRBD2. V trimming: 4 bases; J trimming: 6 bases; junction bases outside the gene matches: 3. The CDR3 totals 15 residues. The V gene's germline CDR1 is MRHNA and CDR2 SNTAGT. This CDR3 is CASSGGLAGPNEQFF. The CDR3 coding sequence is TGTGCCAGCAGTGGGGGACTAGCGGGACCCAATGAGCAGTTCTTC.

Regarding this clone: The junction shows a germline mismatch at one end, possibly a read error. The V gene is TRBV7-9, the J gene TRBJ1-1; D ambiguous. The CDR3 covers 14 residues. The germline gives CDR1 SEHNR, CDR2 FQNEAQ (reference sequence). CDR3 protein: CASSLEVTVHPGLF. CDR3 nucleotides: TGTGCCAGCAGCTTAGAAGTTACAGTTCACCCCGGTCTCTTT.

The rearrangement links TRBV5-1 to TRBJ1-1; D may be TRBD1 (6 bases). Trimming took off 4 bases at V and 4 bases at J, with 11 bases between the two ends. Germline loops: CDR1 SGHRS, CDR2 YFSETQ. CDR3 length: 13 amino acids. CDR3 loop: CASSITGFTEAFF. CDR3 nucleotide sequence: TGCGCCAGCAGCATTACAGGGTTCACTGAAGCTTTCTTT.

The rearrangement uses TRBV5-4 and TRBJ1-1; D possibly corresponds to TRBD1 (5 bases). Deletions cut 4 bases from V and 1 base from J, with 11 bases between. This CDR3 spans 14 amino acids. Germline V CDR1 and CDR2: SGHNT, YYREEE (reference sequence). CDR3 in amino acids: CASSRGGKNTEAFF. Written as DNA, the CDR3 is TGTGCCAGCAGCCGGGGGGGGAAGAACACTGAAGCTTTCTTT.

This clone was picked up one time. V usage is TRBV5-1 and J usage is TRBJ1-1; tentative D call: TRBD1 (6 bases). Per germline, CDR1 SGHRS and CDR2 YFSETQ. The CDR3 extends over 14 amino acids. Trimming shortened V by 0 bases and J by 6 bases, and 12 bases separated the two germline ends. The CDR3 loop reads CASSLVRGDSEAFF. CDR3 sequence (DNA): TGCGCCAGCAGCTTGGTCAGGGGAGATTCTGAAGCTTTCTTT.

This clone occurred once. J is TRBJ2-7 and V is TRBV5-1; 12 positions match TRBD2. The CDR3 covers 16 residues. Losses at the gene ends were 4 bases for V and 2 bases for J; bases not matched to a gene: 7. The V gene's germline CDR1 is SGHRS and CDR2 YFSETQ. Here the CDR3 DNA reads TGCGCCAGCAGCCAGACTAGCGGGAGAGGCCCCTACGAGCAGTACTTC. Translating it yields CASSQTSGRGPYEQYF.

CDR3 DNA sequence: TGTGCCAGCAGCGACAAAGGACTAGCGGCATGGAGCTCCTACGAGCAGTACTTC. Amino acid sequence: CASSDKGLAAWSSYEQYF. The rearrangement links TRBV7-2 to TRBJ2-7; 10 nucleotides match TRBD2. This CDR3 contains 18 residues. CDR1 and CDR2 (germline): SGHTA, FQGNSA. V lost 5 bases to trimming and J lost 0 bases; unmatched junction nucleotides: 13.

A note on this clone: The sample carries other DNA sequences with the same CDR3. V usage is TRBV9 and J usage is TRBJ2-1; D perhaps matches TRBD2 (5 bases). Trimming cost V 5 bases and J 1 base, with 13 bases left between them. CDR3 size: 15 residues. CDR1 SGDLS and CDR2 YYNGEE come from the germline V gene. The CDR3 DNA reads TGTGCCAGCAGTGCAAGTGGGAGTTCCTACAATGAGCAGTTCTTC. It translates to CASSASGSSYNEQFF.

This clone appeared once. The chain has TRBV7-8 and TRBJ1-5; 7 positions match TRBD1. This CDR3 is built from 15 residues. Germline V gives CDR1 SGHVS, CDR2 FQNEAQ. The ends lost 5 bases at V and 7 bases at J; junction bases unmatched: 11. CDR3 bases: TGTGCCAGCAGCCCCCAATTGACAGGGAGCCAGCCCCAGCATTTT. As protein: CASSPQLTGSQPQHF.

This rearrangement joins TRBV28 to TRBJ2-7, with a possible D match to TRBD2 (5 bases). The germline gives CDR1 MDHEN, CDR2 SYDVKM. The length of the CDR3 is 16 residues. Trimming cost V 3 bases and J 5 bases, with 20 bases left between them. The CDR3 here is CASSLLEGRSRDEQYF. CDR3 DNA: TGTGCCAGCAGTTTGCTAGAGGGCCGCAGCCGCGACGAGCAGTACTTC.

This chain uses TRBV27 with TRBJ2-1; TRBD2 matches 16 bases. J lost 10 bases, V lost 5 bases, and 2 bases had no gene match. The V gene's germline CDR1 is MNHEY and CDR2 SMNVEV (reference sequence). CDR3 length equals 14 residues. CDR3 nucleotides: TGTGCCAGCAGTGGGACTAGCGGGAGGGAGGAGCAGTTCTTC. Translating gives CASSGTSGREEQFF.

This chain connects TRBV4-1 to TRBJ2-7, with D perhaps TRBD1 (5 bases). The V gene's germline CDR1 is MGHRA and CDR2 YSYEKL. The CDR3 totals 14 residues. V shed 4 bases and J shed 2 bases, with 12 bases lying between them. In nucleotides, the CDR3 is TGCGCCAGCAGCCCAGGGAACAGCGCCTACGAGCAGTACTTC. Translation: CASSPGNSAYEQYF.

This chain joins TRBV15 and TRBJ2-1; D call uncertain. The V end was cut by 3 bases, the J end by 9 bases, with 18 bases between. Germline V CDR1 and CDR2: LNHNV, YYDKDF (reference sequence). This CDR3 is built from 15 residues. The CDR3 bases are TGTGCCACCAGCAGCAATAATCCCGCCGGTAGTGAGCAGTTCTTC. It codes for CATSSNNPAGSEQFF. Based on the CDR3 plus reference TRBV15 and TRBJ2-1, the full variable domain is DAMVIQNPRYQVTQFGKPVTLSCSQTLNHNVMYWYQQKSSQAPKLLFHYYDKDFNNEADTPDNFQSRRPNTSFCFLDIRSPGLGDTAMYLCATSSNNPAGSEQFFGPGTRLTVL.

The chain joins TRBV6-5 to TRBJ1-1; no clear D. Deletions cut 6 bases from V and 0 bases from J, with 14 bases between. Germline V gives CDR1 MNHEY, CDR2 SVGAGI. CDR3 length: 15 residues. Written as DNA, the CDR3 is TGTGCCAGCAGCCCCTCCGAGAGTATGAACACTGAAGCTTTCTTT. It translates to CASSPSESMNTEAFF.

The chain is built from TRBV9 and TRBJ1-4, with 8 nucleotides matching TRBD1. Looked up from germline, CDR1 is SGDLS and CDR2 is YYNGEE. Unmatched junction bases numbered 8, after V lost 3 bases and J lost 4 bases. This CDR3 has 16 amino acids. This chain's CDR3 is CASSEGQASFNEKLFF. In nucleotides, the CDR3 is TGTGCCAGCAGCGAGGGACAGGCTTCCTTTAATGAAAAACTGTTTTTT.

V usage is TRBV10-2 and J usage is TRBJ2-3; possibly TRBD2 for D (6 bases). V lost 2 bases to trimming and J lost 3 bases, with 21 bases between them. Germline CDR1 is WSHSY and CDR2 is SAAADI. The CDR3 is 18 amino acids. The CDR3 here is CASSEGRLPPGGTDTQYF. The CDR3 DNA sequence: TGCGCCAGCAGTGAGGGGAGGCTTCCCCCGGGTGGGACAGATACGCAGTATTTT.

This clone was recorded a few times. This chain connects TRBV7-8 to TRBJ2-3, with 10 bases lining up with TRBD2. The CDR3 extends over 16 amino acids. The germline CDR1 and CDR2 sequences are SGHVS and FQNEAQ. V was clipped by 4 bases and J by 4 bases; unmatched bases: 8. The CDR3 sequence is CASSSTSGMTADTQYF. CDR3 nucleotide sequence: TGTGCCAGCAGCTCAACTAGCGGGATGACAGCAGATACGCAGTATTTT.

The J gene is TRBJ2-2, the V gene TRBV7-2; D remains unclear. The ends were cut back, 5 bases at V and 5 bases at J, with 9 bases in the middle. Germline lookup yields CDR1 SGHTA and CDR2 FQGNSA. This CDR3 comprises 13 residues. The CDR3 DNA is TGTGCCAGCAGCACTTACCTAACCGGGGAGCTGTTTTTT. This codes for CASSTYLTGELFF.

The chain combines TRBV19 with TRBJ1-5; 7 nucleotides agree with TRBD1. V lost 6 bases and J lost 3; bases outside the gene matches: 8. This CDR3 is 15 amino acids long. The germline gives CDR1 LNHDA, CDR2 SQIVND (reference sequence). CDR3 residues: CASRKGTVVNQPQHF. The CDR3 coding sequence is TGTGCCAGTAGGAAAGGGACAGTAGTCAATCAGCCCCAGCATTTT.

CDR3 sequence: CASSQGWGNTEAFF. CDR3 nucleotide sequence: TGTGCCAGCAGCCAGGGGTGGGGGAACACTGAAGCTTTCTTT. The V and J genes are TRBV5-6 and TRBJ1-1; D possibly corresponds to TRBD1 (6 bases). The CDR3 spans 14 residues. Trimming stripped 4 bases from V and 1 base from J, with 11 bases between. Looked up from germline, CDR1 is SGHDT and CDR2 is YYEEEE. Full variable domain (outside the CDR3, taken from reference TRBV5-6 and TRBJ1-1): DAGVTQSPTHLIKTRGQQVTLRCSPKSGHDTVSWYQQALGQGPQFIFQYYEEEERQRGNFPDRFSGHQFPNYSSELNVNALLLGDSALYLCASSQGWGNTEAFFGQGTRLTVV.

This clone appeared a single time. This chain joins TRBV11-3 and TRBJ2-1; TRBD2 agrees at 13 bases. This CDR3 region has 18 residues. J lost 4 bases, V lost 0 bases, and 6 bases had no gene match. Looked up from germline, CDR1 is SGHNT and CDR2 is YENEEA. The CDR3 loop reads CASSLEGTSGAFYNEQFF. The DNA of the CDR3 is TGTGCCAGCAGCTTAGAAGGGACTAGCGGGGCCTTTTACAATGAGCAGTTCTTC.

This clone was counted a single time. The chain links TRBV2 to TRBJ2-4, with D maybe TRBD1 (5 bases). In germline, CDR1 is SNHLY, CDR2 FYNNEI. With 8 bases removed from V and 1 base from J, the gap between germline ends came to 24 bases. The CDR3 is 18 residues long. CDR3 region: CASGQFGGMAMAKNIQYF. For the CDR3, the DNA is TGTGCCAGCGGACAATTCGGCGGCATGGCGATGGCCAAAAACATTCAGTACTTC.

This sequence joins TRBV7-2 and TRBJ1-4; 7 positions match TRBD1. V shed 5 bases and J 0 bases; nucleotides not matched to a gene: 12. This CDR3 is built from 18 residues. CDR1 is SGHTA and CDR2 is FQGNSA in the germline V gene. This chain's CDR3 is CASSALLTGTATNEKLFF. In nucleotides, the CDR3 is TGTGCCAGCAGCGCCTTATTGACAGGGACAGCAACTAATGAAAAACTGTTTTTT.

The V and J genes are TRBV3-1 (or the pseudogene TRBV3-2) and TRBJ1-4; 9 nucleotides line up with TRBD1. V lost 0 bases to trimming and J lost 5 bases; unmatched junction nucleotides: 1. Per germline, CDR1 LGHDT and CDR2 YNNKEL (reference sequence). The CDR3 spans 15 residues. CDR3 DNA sequence: TGTGCCAGCAGCCAAGATGGACAGGGGAATGAAAAACTGTTTTTT. Amino acid sequence: CASSQDGQGNEKLFF.

The rearrangement uses TRBV3-1 (or the pseudogene TRBV3-2) and TRBJ1-2; tentatively, D is TRBD1 (6 bases). Germline loops: CDR1 LGHDT, CDR2 YNNKEL (reference sequence). Trimming cost V 4 bases and J 1 base, with 13 bases left between them. This CDR3 is 15 amino acids long. CDR3 amino acids: CASSRGQGINYGYTF. The CDR3 DNA reads as TGTGCCAGCAGCCGAGGGCAGGGGATTAACTATGGCTACACCTTC.